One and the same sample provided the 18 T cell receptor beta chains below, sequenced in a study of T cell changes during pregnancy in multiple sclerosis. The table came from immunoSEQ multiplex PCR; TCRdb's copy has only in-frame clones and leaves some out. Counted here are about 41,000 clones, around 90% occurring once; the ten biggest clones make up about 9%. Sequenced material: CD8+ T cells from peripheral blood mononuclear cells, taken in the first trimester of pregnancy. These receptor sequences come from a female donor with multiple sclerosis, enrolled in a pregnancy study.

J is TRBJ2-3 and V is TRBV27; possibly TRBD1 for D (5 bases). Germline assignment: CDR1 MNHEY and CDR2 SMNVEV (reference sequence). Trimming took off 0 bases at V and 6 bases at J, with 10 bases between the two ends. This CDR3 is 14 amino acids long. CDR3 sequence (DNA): TGTGCCAGCAGTTTATCGGTGGGGCTGGATACGCAGTATTTT. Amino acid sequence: CASSLSVGLDTQYF.

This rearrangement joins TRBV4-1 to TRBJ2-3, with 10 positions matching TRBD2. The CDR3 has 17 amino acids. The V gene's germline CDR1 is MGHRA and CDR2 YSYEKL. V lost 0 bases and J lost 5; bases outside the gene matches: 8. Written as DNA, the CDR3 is TGCGCCAGCAGCCAAGATCGGCGTAGCGGGAGGCTAGATACGCAGTATTTT. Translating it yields CASSQDRRSGRLDTQYF.

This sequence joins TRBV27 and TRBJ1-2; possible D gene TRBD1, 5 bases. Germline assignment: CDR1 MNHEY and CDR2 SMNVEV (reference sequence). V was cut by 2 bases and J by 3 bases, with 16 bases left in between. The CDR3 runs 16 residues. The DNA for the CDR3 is TGTGCCAGCAGTTTAAGTTTAGGACACATTGACTATGGCTACACCTTC. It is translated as CASSLSLGHIDYGYTF.

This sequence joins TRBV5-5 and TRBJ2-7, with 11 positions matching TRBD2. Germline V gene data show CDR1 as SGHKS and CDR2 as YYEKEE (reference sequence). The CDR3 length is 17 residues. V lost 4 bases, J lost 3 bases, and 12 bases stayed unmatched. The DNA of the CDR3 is TGTGCCAGCAGCGTCACTAGCGGGAGTTTTATTAACTACGAGCAGTACTTC. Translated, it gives CASSVTSGSFINYEQYF.

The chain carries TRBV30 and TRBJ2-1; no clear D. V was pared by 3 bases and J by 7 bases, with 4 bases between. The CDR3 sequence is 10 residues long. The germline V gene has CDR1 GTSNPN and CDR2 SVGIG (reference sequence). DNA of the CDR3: TGTGCCTGGAGCCGGAATGAGCAGTTCTTC. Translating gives CAWSRNEQFF.

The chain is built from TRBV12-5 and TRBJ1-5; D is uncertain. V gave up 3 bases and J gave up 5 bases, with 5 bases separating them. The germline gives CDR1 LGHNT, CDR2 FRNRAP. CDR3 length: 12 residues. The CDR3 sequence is CASGFLDQPQHF. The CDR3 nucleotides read TGTGCTAGTGGTTTCCTTGATCAGCCCCAGCATTTT.

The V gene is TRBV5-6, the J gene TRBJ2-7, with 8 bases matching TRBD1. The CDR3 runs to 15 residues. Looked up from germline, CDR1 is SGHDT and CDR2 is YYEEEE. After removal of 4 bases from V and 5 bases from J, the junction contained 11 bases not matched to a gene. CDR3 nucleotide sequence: TGTGCCAGCAGCCCCTTAACAGGGGGTGGAGACGAGCAGTACTTC. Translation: CASSPLTGGGDEQYF.

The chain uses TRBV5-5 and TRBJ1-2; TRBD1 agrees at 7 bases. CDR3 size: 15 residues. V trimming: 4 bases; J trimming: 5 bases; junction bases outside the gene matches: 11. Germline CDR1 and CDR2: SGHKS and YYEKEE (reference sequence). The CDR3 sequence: CASSDLIRGEYGYTF. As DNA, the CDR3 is TGTGCCAGCAGCGACTTAATCAGGGGGGAATATGGCTACACCTTC.

CDR3 nucleotide sequence: TGTGCCAGTAGTATATCAGGGTACTCCTACAATGAGCAGTTCTTC. The encoded protein is CASSISGYSYNEQFF. J is TRBJ2-1 and V is TRBV19; weak D call: TRBD1 (5 bases). Germline CDR1 LNHDA, CDR2 SQIVND (reference sequence). The CDR3 is made up of 15 amino acids. Trimming pared 2 bases from V and 0 bases from J, leaving 8 bases between.

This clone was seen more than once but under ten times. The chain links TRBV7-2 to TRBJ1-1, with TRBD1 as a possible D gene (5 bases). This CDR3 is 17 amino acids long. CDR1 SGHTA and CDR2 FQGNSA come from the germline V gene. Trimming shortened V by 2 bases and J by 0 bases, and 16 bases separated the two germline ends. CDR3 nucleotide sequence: TGTGCCAGCAGCTTATGGATGGGTGGCAGGGTGAACACTGAAGCTTTCTTT. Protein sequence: CASSLWMGGRVNTEAFF.

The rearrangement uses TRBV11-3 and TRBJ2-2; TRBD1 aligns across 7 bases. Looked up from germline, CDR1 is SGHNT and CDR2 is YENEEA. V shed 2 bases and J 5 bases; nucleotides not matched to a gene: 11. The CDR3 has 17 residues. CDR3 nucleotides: TGTGCCAGCAGCTTAAATTACCGGACAGGCACGACCGGGGAGCTGTTTTTT. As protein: CASSLNYRTGTTGELFF.

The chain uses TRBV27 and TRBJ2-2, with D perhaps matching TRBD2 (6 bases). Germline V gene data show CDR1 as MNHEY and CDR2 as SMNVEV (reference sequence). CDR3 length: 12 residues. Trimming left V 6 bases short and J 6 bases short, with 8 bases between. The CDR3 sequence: CASRLAAGELFF. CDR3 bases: TGTGCCAGCAGACTAGCTGCCGGGGAGCTGTTTTTT.

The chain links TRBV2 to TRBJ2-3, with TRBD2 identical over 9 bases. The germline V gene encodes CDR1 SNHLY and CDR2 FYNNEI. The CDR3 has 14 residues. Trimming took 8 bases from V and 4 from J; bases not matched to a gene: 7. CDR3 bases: TGTGCCAGCGAAGGGACTAGCAACGCAGATACGCAGTATTTT. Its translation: CASEGTSNADTQYF.

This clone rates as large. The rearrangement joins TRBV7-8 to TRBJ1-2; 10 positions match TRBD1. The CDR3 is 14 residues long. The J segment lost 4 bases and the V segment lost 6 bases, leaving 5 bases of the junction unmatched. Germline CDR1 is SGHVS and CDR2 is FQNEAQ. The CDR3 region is CASSSGQGTYGYTF. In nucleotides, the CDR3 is TGTGCCAGCAGTTCGGGACAGGGGACCTATGGCTACACCTTC.

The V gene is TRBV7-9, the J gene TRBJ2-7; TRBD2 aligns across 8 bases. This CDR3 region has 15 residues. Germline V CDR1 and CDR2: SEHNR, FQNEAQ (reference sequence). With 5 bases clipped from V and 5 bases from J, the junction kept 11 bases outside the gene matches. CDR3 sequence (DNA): TGTGCCAGCAGCCATCAGGTCGGCGGGAGGAACGAGCAGTACTTC. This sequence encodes CASSHQVGGRNEQYF.

CDR3 nucleotides: TGTGCCAGCAGCTACGGGACTAGCAACAATGAGCAGTTCTTC. Translation: CASSYGTSNNEQFF. V and J are TRBV5-8 and TRBJ2-1; 9 bases are shared with TRBD2. This CDR3 region has 14 residues. Germline trimming cut 3 bases from V and 5 bases from J; bases unmatched to any gene: 3. The V gene's germline CDR1 is SGHTS and CDR2 YDEGEE.

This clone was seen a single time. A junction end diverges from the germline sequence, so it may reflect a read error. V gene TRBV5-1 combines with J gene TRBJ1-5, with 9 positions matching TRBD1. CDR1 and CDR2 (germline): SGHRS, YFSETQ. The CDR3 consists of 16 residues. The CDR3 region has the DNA TGCACCAGCAGCATCGGACAGGGGCCGGGCAATCAGCCCCAGCATTTT. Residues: CTSSIGQGPGNQPQHF.

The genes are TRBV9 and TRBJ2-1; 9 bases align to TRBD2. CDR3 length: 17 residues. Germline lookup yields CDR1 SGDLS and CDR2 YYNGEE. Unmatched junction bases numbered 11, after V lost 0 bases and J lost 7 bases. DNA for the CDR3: TGTGCCAGCAGCGTAGAAGGAAGGCTAGCGGGAAATAATGAGCAGTTCTTC. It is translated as CASSVEGRLAGNNEQFF.